The text below deals with one T cell receptor beta chain. The specificity of this receptor is unknown. Base qualities are not provided; no much larger clone lies one nucleotide away. From the germline V gene, CDR1 is MDHEN and CDR2 is SYDVKM. V and J are trimmed by 5 bases and 4 bases, and the gene matches miss 9 bases of the junction. Counted from cysteine to phenylalanine, this CDR3 has 16 amino acids. Only the CDR3 DNA is retained, 48 bases long and in frame from the first base. The sample comes from a study of shared clonotypes between healthy human individuals (dated by TCRdb to about 2020). With regard to the full study: A couple of women and a few men aged 18 to 49 years were included in the cohort. For each donor, CD4 naive and CD4 memory were each run on three plates, CD8 naive on two plates, and CD8 memory on one plate. Blood TCR repertoires of roughly 5 healthy adults were deeply sequenced to estimate repertoire size and the extent of clonotype sharing between individuals. Libraries were prepared and TCR repertoires were sequenced by different laboratories using diverse techniques, in order to increase sequencing depth and limit assay-specific biases. Per donor, leukapheresis produced somewhere between about 0.94 and 9 billion PBMCs. Overall study results and their limits: Even with the large sequencing depth, rarefaction of the sorted-subset datasets indicated that sequencing was incomplete. Sampling was limited to blood, and TCR repertoires in tissue likely differ from TCR repertoires in blood. Higher generation probabilities were observed for clonotypes shared by all four sorted-subset donors than for non-shared clonotypes. Estimated clonotype richness was generally larger for naive than for memory subsets. Roughly 5% of naive CD4, roughly 3.6% of naive CD8, approximately 2% of memory CD4, and 0.4% of memory CD8 clonotypes were shared across several donors. The small number of donors limited the genetic and exposure-history diversity represented. Based on pairwise subsampling, the degree of clonotype sharing among donors was expected to be affected by sequencing depth.

TCR CDR3 regions were amplified from genomic DNA by multiplex PCR using the deep immunoSEQ assay. Extracted genomic DNA from each cell subset was spread evenly across all wells of several immunoSEQ 96-well plates, with each plate serving as a replicate. For sorted subsets, each replicate PCR was loaded with about 0.2 ug genomic DNA, equivalent to some 31,000 T cell genomes. Purified libraries were quantified with a Qubit 3.0 fluorometer, sized on a Bioanalyzer 2100, and re-quantified with the KAPA Library Quantification kit. Each immunoSEQ 96-well plate was sequenced on its own single-read 150-cycle Illumina NextSeq 550 flow cell. Per the authors' processing: Because the immunoSEQ output included only junctional sequences and no quality scores, the filtering could not be the same as the filtering used for full-length reads. Sequences were annotated with PyIR, a Python wrapper for IgBLAST v1.9, using IMGT germline references to assign V/J genes and CDR3. Any read was removed if the V/J assignment was weak (E-value above 1e-6), the CDR3 was missing, or the read contained stop codons, out-of-frame junctions, or ambiguous translated residues. A V3J clonotype was defined by an identical inferred V gene, J gene, and CDR3 amino acid sequence. Percentage overlap between repertoires was computed as shared unique clonotypes divided by the size of the smaller repertoire. Three approaches were used to assess repertoire richness: RTK rarefaction, the Chao1 estimator, and Recon v2.1 estimates of unobserved clonotypes. Generation probabilities for all TCRbeta clonotypes obtained by the gDNA method from a few donors were computed using OLGA. What TCRdb holds here is the immuneACCESS table cut down to in-frame rearrangements. Part of the clones is not present; checked against another copy, under half of the missing clones reflect an unresolved V gene, and the others are unexplained. The D gene and trimming were derived from the DNA, and the V and J assignments and clone size from that table. For this sample there are hundreds of thousands of clones; 90% to 97% appear just once. The top ten hold 0.055% to 0.075% of the sample.

Donors were healthy HIV-negative adults with no recently reported acute infections or vaccinations. All donors were Caucasian adults living in Nashville, Tennessee, USA. CD4+ T cells were enriched by magnetic negative selection, after which naive cells were positively selected on CD45RA and the negative fraction was taken as the memory subset. After blood collection by leukapheresis, PBMCs were isolated using Ficoll-Histopaque density gradient centrifugation and then cryopreserved in the vapor phase of liquid nitrogen. Analytical flow cytometry was used to check the purity and quantity of every magnetically sorted T cell population. Genomic DNA was isolated from each sorted fraction and quantified by UV absorbance on a Nanodrop 2000c.

The receptor was derived from a woman in her 30s in good health. The rearrangement combines TRBV28 with TRBJ2-7; 12 middle bases align to TRBD1. The sequenced material came from naive CD4+ T cells sorted from blood. Reading the label with the study, this specimen's cell subset or site is: CD45RA+ positively selected. The DNA sequence is TGTGCCAGCAGTGCCACGGGGACAGGGGGCATGTACGAGCAGTACTTC. Its coded protein is CASSATGTGGMYEQYF.